Following are 19 T cell receptor beta chains from one sample sequenced in a study of PD-1 blockade in classical Hodgkin lymphoma. Each patient relapsed following autologous stem cell transplantation, and prior brentuximab vedotin exposure differed. Profiling relied on immunoSEQ multiplex PCR, and the TCRdb table lists in-frame clones only, not all of them. Among roughly 26,000 clones, around 86% were seen once, and the ten largest hold around 2.3%. The sequenced sample was peripheral blood mononuclear cells (PBMCs), obtained at baseline. Receptors originate from a human donor with classical Hodgkin lymphoma.

As concerns this clone: The sample carries other DNA sequences with the same CDR3. The rearrangement joins TRBV7-9 to TRBJ1-4, with a weak D call TRBD1 (5 bases). CDR3 length: 15 residues. Trimming pared 1 base from V and 4 bases from J, leaving 10 bases between. From germline, CDR1 is SEHNR and CDR2 FQNEAQ (reference sequence). Here the CDR3 reads CASSLERGVNEKLFF. The CDR3 nucleotides read TGTGCCAGCAGCTTAGAGCGGGGCGTTAATGAAAAACTGTTTTTT.

This rearrangement joins TRBV27 to TRBJ1-2, with a possible D match to TRBD1 (5 bases). From germline, CDR1 is MNHEY and CDR2 SMNVEV (reference sequence). V was cut by 0 bases and J by 8 bases, with 25 bases left in between. The CDR3 length is 18 residues. This CDR3 is CASSLSVVGSRVGEGYTF. As DNA, the CDR3 is TGTGCCAGCAGTTTATCGGTGGTGGGGAGCCGGGTAGGGGAAGGCTACACCTTC.

The chain recombines TRBV12-5 with TRBJ2-1, with TRBD1 as a possible D gene (6 bases). Germline V gene lookup returns CDR1 LGHNT and CDR2 FRNRAP. CDR3 length: 14 residues. Between the trimmed V and J ends, which lost 2 bases and 4 bases, there was a span of 9 bases. The CDR3 DNA is TGTGCTAGTGGTTTGAGGACAGCTTACAATGAGCAGTTCTTC. Its protein is CASGLRTAYNEQFF.

The chain couples TRBV6-5 to TRBJ1-6; maybe TRBD1 (6 bases). Germline assignment: CDR1 MNHEY and CDR2 SVGAGI. CDR3 size: 14 residues. V lost 6 bases and J 4 bases, leaving 10 bases between the germline ends. CDR3 DNA: TGTGCCAGCAGGGGGGGGACATATAATTCACCCCTCCACTTT. Residues: CASRGGTYNSPLHF.

This chain connects TRBV18 to TRBJ1-4; D unresolved. Germline V gene lookup returns CDR1 KGHSH and CDR2 LQKENI. Trimming took 6 bases from V and 7 from J, leaving 18 bases between them. CDR3 length equals 15 residues. The CDR3 protein is CASSEFTADFEKLFF. CDR3 sequence (DNA): TGTGCCAGCTCGGAGTTTACAGCTGATTTTGAAAAACTGTTTTTT.

This clone was seen just once. This sequence joins TRBV9 and TRBJ1-5, with D perhaps matching TRBD1 (5 bases). Trimming took off 0 bases at V and 5 bases at J, with 12 bases between the two ends. The CDR3 runs 15 residues. Germline V gene data show CDR1 as SGDLS and CDR2 as YYNGEE. CDR3 region: CASSVGLTADQPQHF. CDR3 DNA sequence: TGTGCCAGCAGCGTAGGTTTGACAGCCGATCAGCCCCAGCATTTT.

This chain connects TRBV5-6 to TRBJ1-2; 8 bases are shared with TRBD1. V lost 2 bases to trimming and J lost 6 bases; unmatched junction nucleotides: 9. Germline values: CDR1 SGHDT, CDR2 YYEEEE. The CDR3 runs to 15 residues. The CDR3 coding sequence is TGTGCCAGCAGCTTAGACAGGGGAACGACCCATGGCTACACCTTC. Protein: CASSLDRGTTHGYTF.

This chain links TRBV7-8 with TRBJ2-5; D unclear. V was trimmed by 3 bases and J by 4 bases, leaving 15 bases between them. The CDR3 totals 15 residues. Germline V CDR1 and CDR2: SGHVS, FQNEAQ. In DNA, the CDR3 is TGTGCCAGCAGCTTCCACCCCAGTGTTGCAGAGACCCAGTACTTC. Amino acid sequence: CASSFHPSVAETQYF.

The genes are TRBV4-1 and TRBJ2-7; D is unclear. CDR3 length equals 15 residues. V was clipped by 6 bases and J by 0 bases, with 15 bases between them. Germline V lookup: CDR1 MGHRA, CDR2 YSYEKL. In DNA, the CDR3 is TGCGCCAGCAGTCAAACCGGTGAGAGCTCCTACGAGCAGTACTTC. Translating it yields CASSQTGESSYEQYF.

The chain joins TRBV5-1 to TRBJ2-5; TRBD2 matches 12 bases. This CDR3 has 15 residues. V shed 4 bases, J shed 2 bases, and the junction held 3 bases outside the gene matches. Germline CDR1 SGHRS, CDR2 YFSETQ. Written as DNA, the CDR3 is TGCGCCAGCAGCCCTAGCGGGGGGGGTCAAGAGACCCAGTACTTC. Encoded protein: CASSPSGGGQETQYF.

The chain couples TRBV5-1 to TRBJ1-2; D remains ambiguous. In germline, CDR1 is SGHRS, CDR2 YFSETQ. The CDR3 totals 12 residues. Trimming shortened V by 1 base and J by 10 bases, and 11 bases separated the two germline ends. In DNA, the CDR3 is TGCGCCAGCAGCTTGTCTGGCCCCAACTACACCTTC. Translation: CASSLSGPNYTF. Full variable domain (rest looked up from reference TRBV5-1 and TRBJ1-2): KAGVTQTPRYLIKTRGQQVTLSCSPISGHRSVSWYQQTPGQGLQFLFEYFSETQRNKGNFPGRFSGRQFSNSRSEMNVSTLELGDSALYLCASSLSGPNYTFGSGTRLTVV.

V usage is TRBV18 and J usage is TRBJ2-2; D is undetermined. The CDR3 extends over 13 amino acids. Germline-derived CDR1 and CDR2 are KGHSH and LQKENI. Trimming left V 4 bases short and J 3 bases short, with 6 bases between. For the CDR3, the DNA is TGTGCCAGCTCACTGGTTGACACCGGGGAGCTGTTTTTT. Encoded protein: CASSLVDTGELFF.

The J gene is TRBJ2-7, the V gene TRBV9, with D perhaps matching TRBD1 (6 bases). This CDR3 region has 14 residues. V shed 4 bases and J shed 4 bases, with 15 bases lying between them. Per the germline V gene, CDR1 is SGDLS and CDR2 is YYNGEE. Here the CDR3 reads CASSPLNREYEQYF. The CDR3 bases are TGTGCCAGCAGCCCCCTAAACAGGGAATACGAGCAGTACTTC.

This chain links TRBV5-1 with TRBJ2-3; D unclear. The germline V gene has CDR1 SGHRS and CDR2 YFSETQ. There are 12 residues in the CDR3. Deletions cut 2 bases from V and 6 bases from J, with 7 bases between. CDR3: CASSFREDTQYF. In nucleotides, the CDR3 is TGCGCCAGCAGCTTCAGAGAGGATACGCAGTATTTT.

The chain uses TRBV5-8 and TRBJ2-1; tentatively, D is TRBD1 (5 bases). Trimming pared 1 base from V and 12 bases from J, leaving 11 bases between. The CDR3 runs 12 residues. Germline CDR1 is SGHTS and CDR2 is YDEGEE. The CDR3 reads CASSLWAQGQFF. The CDR3 DNA follows: TGTGCCAGCAGCTTGTGGGCGCAGGGGCAGTTCTTC.

This clone was observed once. The rearrangement uses TRBV5-1 and TRBJ2-7, with D perhaps TRBD1 (6 bases). Germline V gene data show CDR1 as SGHRS and CDR2 as YFSETQ. This CDR3 spans 14 amino acids. Trimming removed 1 base at V and 4 bases at J, with 12 bases between. CDR3 sequence (DNA): TGCGCCAGCAGCTTGACGGGACAAGAGTACGAGCAGTACTTC. Translating it yields CASSLTGQEYEQYF.

V usage is TRBV6-1 and J usage is TRBJ1-1; D gene uncertain. The CDR3 extends over 12 amino acids. The germline V gene has CDR1 MNHNS and CDR2 SASEGT. V was cut by 7 bases and J by 1 base, with 7 bases left in between. The CDR3 sequence: CASTQENTEAFF. DNA of the CDR3: TGTGCCAGCACGCAGGAGAACACTGAAGCTTTCTTT.

The CDR3 region is CASSISRDTEAFF. The CDR3 DNA reads TGTGCCAGTAGTATTTCTCGGGACACTGAAGCTTTCTTT. The chain uses TRBV19 and TRBJ1-1; unclear D gene. The CDR3 runs to 13 residues. V was pared by 3 bases and J by 3 bases, with 8 bases between. Germline V lookup: CDR1 LNHDA, CDR2 SQIVND (reference sequence).

Here the CDR3 DNA reads TGTGCCAGCAGCCCCAGTATCAATTCACCCCTCCACTTT. Residues: CASSPSINSPLHF. The chain couples TRBV7-9 to TRBJ1-6; D uncertain. The CDR3 is 13 amino acids. Germline V CDR1 and CDR2: SEHNR, FQNEAQ (reference sequence). Trimming took 5 bases from V and 7 from J, leaving 9 bases between them.